The source of this T cell receptor (beta chain) is a study of cytomegalovirus exposure and HLA in healthy donors. Study in general: Roughly 85 million unique TCRs from HLA-typed donors made up an early data release.

This PCR relied on a set of 60 Vbeta primers and 13 Jbeta primers. As originally analysed: Unique TCR beta chains numbered approximately 80 million in a later analysis, with around 10 million shared. Clones were sequenced by immunoSEQ multiplex PCR, and TCRdb holds only the in-frame ones, with some missing. The DNA was the basis for D and trimming; V, J and clone size are from that table. The data contain approximately 190,000 clones, around 85% of them seen just once; the ten biggest clones take up 3.8%. Remarks on this clone: Its antigen remains unidentified.

General observations from the study: Among immune exposure information, only CMV serostatus was available.

The CDR3 has 15 residues. CDR1 ENHRY and CDR2 SYGVKD come from the germline V gene. The germline V and J ends were trimmed by 0 bases and 0 bases, with 9 bases remaining between them. The source of this sequence is a man in his fifties or sixties in good health and CMV-seronegative. Sample: PBMCs. This chain joins TRBV10-3 and TRBJ2-7; no clear D gene. This CDR3 is CAISESGTGSYEQYF. CDR3 coding DNA: TGTGCCATCAGTGAGTCGGGCACCGGCTCCTACGAGCAGTACTTC.